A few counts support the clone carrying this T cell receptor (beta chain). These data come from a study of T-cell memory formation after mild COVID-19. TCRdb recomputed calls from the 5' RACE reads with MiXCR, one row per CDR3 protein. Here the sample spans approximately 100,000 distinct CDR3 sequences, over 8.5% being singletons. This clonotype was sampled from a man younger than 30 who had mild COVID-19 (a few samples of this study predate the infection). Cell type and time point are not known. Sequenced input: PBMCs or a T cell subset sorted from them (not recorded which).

CDR3 nucleotide sequence: TGTGCCAGCAGCAATCGTATATATGAAGATCTAGCCAAAAACATTCAGTACTTC. The encoded protein is CASSNRIYEDLAKNIQYF. This sequence joins TRBV21-1 and TRBJ2-4. TRBV21-1 is tagged as a pseudogene. The CDR3 loop spans 18 amino acids.